The 23 T cell receptor beta chains below all came from one sample that was sequenced in a study of shared clonotypes between healthy human individuals. The data were produced by immunoSEQ multiplex PCR, yet TCRdb's version contains in-frame clones alone and is incomplete. The table shows over 950,000 clones, with around 77% occurring only once. The sample taken for sequencing was memory CD4+ T cells from PBMCs. Stated subset: CD45RA-negative fraction. Receptors originate from a man younger than 30 in good health. Some clones in this sample may be carry-over from other donors' samples.

The chain couples TRBV5-6 to TRBJ1-1; possibly TRBD1 for D (5 bases). In germline, CDR1 is SGHDT, CDR2 YYEEEE. This CDR3 region has 11 residues. V lost 4 bases and J lost 11, with 12 bases in between. CDR3: CASSGRGGAFF. In nucleotides, the CDR3 is TGTGCCAGCAGCGGACGCGGGGGGGCTTTCTTT.

The genes are TRBV10-3 and TRBJ2-3; 7 nucleotides agree with TRBD2. The germline V gene encodes CDR1 ENHRY and CDR2 SYGVKD. V shed 4 bases and J 0 bases; nucleotides not matched to a gene: 7. The length of the CDR3 is 16 residues. The DNA for the CDR3 is TGTGCCATCAGTGCTATGACTAGCCCCAGCACAGATACGCAGTATTTT. Translated, it gives CAISAMTSPSTDTQYF.

A few counts support this clone. The chain couples TRBV27 to TRBJ2-7; D is possibly TRBD1 or TRBD2 (5 bases each). V was clipped by 6 bases and J by 3 bases, with 18 bases between them. This CDR3 is 15 amino acids long. Per the germline V gene, CDR1 is MNHEY and CDR2 is SMNVEV (reference sequence). The CDR3 region is CASSPSTVGVYEQYF. The CDR3 region has the DNA TGTGCCAGCAGCCCCTCGACAGTGGGAGTCTACGAGCAGTACTTC.

This rearrangement joins TRBV11-3 to TRBJ1-2; D ambiguous. The germline CDR1 and CDR2 sequences are SGHNT and YENEEA. The CDR3 loop spans 12 amino acids. The ends were cut back, 5 bases at V and 4 bases at J, with 8 bases in the middle. CDR3 region: CASSRGGYGYTF. The CDR3, as DNA: TGTGCCAGCAGCCGAGGAGGCTATGGCTACACCTTC.

The chain has TRBV19 and TRBJ2-3, with unresolved D. Germline V gives CDR1 LNHDA, CDR2 SQIVND (reference sequence). This CDR3 is 14 amino acids long. V was cut by 4 bases and J by 6 bases, with 14 bases left in between. CDR3 loop: CASSTGRLGDTQYF. In DNA, the CDR3 is TGTGCCAGTAGTACGGGCAGGCTGGGGGATACGCAGTATTTT.

This chain uses TRBV10-3 with TRBJ1-3, with 10 bases that match TRBD1. Germline-derived CDR1 and CDR2 are ENHRY and SYGVKD. The junction had 2 bases not matched to a gene; V was cut back by 6 bases and J by 3 bases. The CDR3 loop spans 14 amino acids. This CDR3 reads CAISGQGGGNTIYF. The DNA of the CDR3 is TGTGCCATCAGCGGACAGGGGGGTGGAAACACCATATATTTT.

The table lists this clone with a few counts. The chain links TRBV7-9 to TRBJ1-1, with D possibly TRBD1 on 6 matching bases. V was shortened by 4 bases and J by 1 base, with 10 bases between the two germline ends. The CDR3 covers 14 residues. Germline-derived CDR1 and CDR2 are SEHNR and FQNEAQ (reference sequence). CDR3 residues: CASSWDTSNTEAFF. For the CDR3, the DNA is TGTGCCAGCAGCTGGGACACTTCGAACACTGAAGCTTTCTTT.

This clone came up a few times. The chain couples TRBV11-2 to TRBJ1-3; D gene uncertain. V was shortened by 4 bases and J by 4 bases, with 11 bases between the two germline ends. This CDR3 comprises 14 residues. Germline V gene sequence: CDR1 SGHAT, CDR2 FQNNGV. The CDR3 here is CASSSRNQGNTIYF. CDR3 nucleotides: TGTGCCAGCAGCTCCCGGAACCAGGGAAACACCATATATTTT.

The chain couples TRBV5-1 to TRBJ1-1; D is perhaps TRBD1 (5 bases). Per germline, CDR1 SGHRS and CDR2 YFSETQ. CDR3 length equals 16 residues. V lost 1 base to trimming and J lost 0 bases, with 13 bases between them. DNA for the CDR3: TGCGCCAGCAGCTTGCTGGGGACGGGCATGAACACTGAAGCTTTCTTT. It yields the protein CASSLLGTGMNTEAFF. Filled out from reference TRBV5-1 and TRBJ1-1, the complete variable domain reads KAGVTQTPRYLIKTRGQQVTLSCSPISGHRSVSWYQQTPGQGLQFLFEYFSETQRNKGNFPGRFSGRQFSNSRSEMNVSTLELGDSALYLCASSLLGTGMNTEAFFGQGTRLTVV.

The rearrangement links TRBV27 to TRBJ1-5, with a weak D call TRBD1 (5 bases). V was trimmed by 4 bases and J by 2 bases, leaving 15 bases between them. This CDR3 has 16 amino acids. From germline, CDR1 is MNHEY and CDR2 SMNVEV (reference sequence). CDR3 residues: CASSSHRGAGNQPQHF. The CDR3, as DNA: TGTGCCAGCAGTTCCCATCGCGGGGCCGGCAATCAGCCCCAGCATTTT.

The rearrangement uses TRBV30 and TRBJ2-5; D gene uncertain. The J call could be wrong; TRBJ2-7 is a better fit for the DNA end. Germline assignment: CDR1 GTSNPN and CDR2 SVGIG (reference sequence). This CDR3 has 12 residues. The CDR3 region has the DNA TGTGCCTGGTTAACACCTAGCTACGAGCAGTACTTC. Its protein is CAWLTPSYEQYF.

Remarks on this clone: The same CDR3 arises from other DNA sequences in this sample as well. The chain combines TRBV5-1 with TRBJ1-2, with 8 bases identical to TRBD1. Per germline, CDR1 SGHRS and CDR2 YFSETQ. After removal of 4 bases from V and 2 bases from J, the junction contained 4 bases not matched to a gene. This CDR3 contains 14 residues. The CDR3 bases are TGCGCCAGCAGCAGAGGACAGGGCAACTATGGCTACACCTTC. Translation gives CASSRGQGNYGYTF. Full variable domain (remainder filled in from reference TRBV5-1 and TRBJ1-2): KAGVTQTPRYLIKTRGQQVTLSCSPISGHRSVSWYQQTPGQGLQFLFEYFSETQRNKGNFPGRFSGRQFSNSRSEMNVSTLELGDSALYLCASSRGQGNYGYTFGSGTRLTVV.

Remarks on this clone: A much larger clone is a single base away; this may be a read error. Different DNA sequences within this sample yield the same CDR3. The V call is TRBV28, the J call TRBJ2-1; D not resolved. The CDR3 consists of 11 residues. V lost 6 bases and J 6 bases, leaving 6 bases between the germline ends. Germline values: CDR1 MDHEN, CDR2 SYDVKM. CDR3 amino acids: CASSPLNEQFF. The CDR3 region has the DNA TGTGCCAGCAGCCCTCTCAATGAGCAGTTCTTC. The variable domain in full, with the rest retrieved from reference TRBV28 and TRBJ2-1, is DVKVTQSSRYLVKRTGEKVFLECVQDMDHENMFWYRQDPGLGLRLIYFSYDVKMKEKGDIPEGYSVSREKKERFSLILESASTNQTSMYLCASSPLNEQFFGPGTRLTVL.

This chain links TRBV6-1 with TRBJ2-3; D possibly corresponds to TRBD2 (5 bases). Germline CDR1 MNHNS, CDR2 SASEGT. This CDR3 has 14 residues. Trimming removed 5 bases from V and 2 bases from J, with 11 bases in between. The CDR3 DNA follows: TGTGCCAGCAGTCCCCGGGGAAACACAGATACGCAGTATTTT. Its protein product is CASSPRGNTDTQYF.

Concerning this clone itself: One junction end disagrees with the germline gene, perhaps due to a read error. The CDR3 sequence: CASSLDRKVSSF. CDR3 sequence (DNA): TGTGCCAGCAGCTTAGATCGGAAGGTCTCGTCCTTC. The chain joins TRBV7-8 to TRBJ2-7; D uncertain. The CDR3 consists of 12 residues. Germline-derived CDR1 and CDR2 are SGHVS and FQNEAQ.

The rearrangement uses TRBV27 and TRBJ2-2; D is uncertain. Germline V CDR1 and CDR2: MNHEY, SMNVEV (reference sequence). The germline V and J ends were trimmed by 0 bases and 5 bases, with 13 bases remaining between them. This CDR3 has 16 amino acids. The CDR3 nucleotides are TGTGCCAGCAGTTTATCCAATGGGCATAGGACCGGGGAGCTGTTTTTT. Protein: CASSLSNGHRTGELFF.

This clone has a handful of counts. The genes are TRBV28 and TRBJ2-7, with 8 bases matching TRBD1. There are 14 residues in the CDR3. Germline CDR1 is MDHEN and CDR2 is SYDVKM. V was pared by 5 bases and J by 2 bases, with 5 bases of the junction left unmatched. The CDR3 protein is CASSPVTGAYEQYF. CDR3 sequence (DNA): TGTGCCAGCAGTCCCGTGACAGGGGCCTACGAGCAGTACTTC.

The table lists this clone with many counts. This chain connects TRBV6-6 to TRBJ1-1; D not certain. With 0 bases removed from V and 12 bases from J, the gap between germline ends came to 17 bases. Germline CDR1 reads MNHNY; CDR2 reads SVGAGI (reference sequence). This CDR3 spans 14 amino acids. CDR3 nucleotide sequence: TGTGCCAGCAGTTACTCTTTCGAACACGGCCGAACTTTCTTT. Translated: CASSYSFEHGRTFF.

This chain connects TRBV25-1 to TRBJ1-3, with unresolved D. CDR1 is MGHDK and CDR2 is SYGVNS in the germline V gene. This CDR3 contains 13 residues. Trimming shortened V by 6 bases and J by 4 bases, and 10 bases separated the two germline ends. The CDR3 region has the DNA TGTGCCAGCAGCCTCCCCGGGGGAAACACCATATATTTT. It yields the protein CASSLPGGNTIYF.

The count of this clone is one. V and J are TRBV28 and TRBJ2-7; 12 nucleotides agree with TRBD1. Trimming cost V 7 bases and J 4 bases; bases outside gene matches: 5. The germline gives CDR1 MDHEN, CDR2 SYDVKM. The CDR3 totals 14 residues. The CDR3 loop is CASTLGQGAYEQYF. The CDR3 DNA follows: TGTGCCAGCACTTTGGGACAGGGGGCGTACGAGCAGTACTTC.

This clone was detected once. The CDR3: CASRARRVAYNEQFF. The CDR3 DNA reads TGTGCCAGCAGGGCCAGGAGGGTGGCCTACAATGAGCAGTTCTTC. This rearrangement joins TRBV2 to TRBJ2-1, with D tentatively TRBD2 (6 bases). CDR1 and CDR2 (germline): SNHLY, FYNNEI. Trimming left V 6 bases short and J 2 bases short, with 14 bases between. This CDR3 region has 15 residues.

This chain joins TRBV19 and TRBJ2-2; weak D call: TRBD1 (5 bases). The CDR3 has 16 residues. Germline CDR1 reads LNHDA; CDR2 reads SQIVND (reference sequence). V lost 4 bases and J 7 bases, leaving 19 bases between the germline ends. CDR3 residues: CASSRGPNWTGGELFF. The CDR3 nucleotides are TGTGCCAGTAGTAGGGGCCCCAATTGGACCGGCGGGGAGCTGTTTTTT.

The V call is TRBV2, the J call TRBJ2-4; D uncertain. The germline V and J ends were trimmed by 2 bases and 5 bases, with 10 bases remaining between them. The CDR3 has 14 amino acids. Germline V gene lookup returns CDR1 SNHLY and CDR2 FYNNEI. Here the CDR3 reads CASSESWVQNIQYF. CDR3 coding DNA: TGTGCCAGCAGTGAAAGTTGGGTTCAAAACATTCAGTACTTC.